These 30 T cell receptor beta chains came from one sample sequenced in a study of blood T cell repertoires in COVID-19. Assay: immunoSEQ multiplex PCR; the TCRdb copy retains only in-frame clones and omits some. This table has 140,000 to 150,000 clones, 84% appearing once. The specimen sequenced was PBMCs or T cells enriched from blood (not recorded which). All receptors come from a woman between 45 and 65 years old who had been exposed to COVID-19.

In this sample, this clone is medium-sized (0.01 to 0.1%). The V call is TRBV5-1, the J call TRBJ1-1; D may be TRBD1 (5 bases). Germline V gene lookup returns CDR1 SGHRS and CDR2 YFSETQ. The CDR3 is 16 residues long. The germline V and J ends were trimmed by 2 bases and 2 bases, with 16 bases remaining between them. CDR3 sequence reads: CASSLGGATINTEAFF. DNA of the CDR3: TGCGCCAGCAGCTTAGGAGGGGCAACCATTAACACTGAAGCTTTCTTT.

This chain joins TRBV9 and TRBJ1-2; the D gene is possibly TRBD1 (6 bases). Germline CDR1 reads SGDLS; CDR2 reads YYNGEE. V was cut by 0 bases and J by 6 bases, with 6 bases left in between. CDR3 length: 12 residues. This CDR3 is CASSVGQDGYTF. DNA for the CDR3: TGTGCCAGCAGCGTAGGACAGGATGGCTACACCTTC.

The chain links TRBV9 to TRBJ2-1, with 12 nucleotides matching TRBD2. The CDR3 is 17 residues long. CDR1 is SGDLS, CDR2 YYNGEE, per germline. Trimming took 0 bases from V and 8 from J; bases not matched to a gene: 9. DNA of the CDR3: TGTGCCAGCAGCGTAGCTCTCCGACTAGCGGGAGCCGATGAGCAGTTCTTC. Translating it yields CASSVALRLAGADEQFF.

The DNA for the CDR3 is TGTGCCATCTCCACAGGGGGCGCGGGTCAGCCCCAGCATTTT. Translating gives CAISTGGAGQPQHF. This chain connects TRBV19 to TRBJ1-5; 9 positions match TRBD1. Germline V gene sequence: CDR1 LNHDA, CDR2 SQIVND (reference sequence). The CDR3 runs 14 residues. V gave up 10 bases and J gave up 6 bases; unmatched junction bases: 10.

The rearrangement uses TRBV7-2 and TRBJ1-6, with a weak D call TRBD1 (6 bases). Germline CDR1 reads SGHTA; CDR2 reads FQGNSA. The V end was cut by 5 bases, the J end by 10 bases, with 12 bases between. This CDR3 region has 13 residues. The CDR3 protein is CASSDGTKSPLHF. The CDR3, as DNA: TGTGCCAGCAGCGACGGGACAAAATCACCCCTCCACTTT.

The chain carries TRBV10-3 and TRBJ1-6, with a weak D call TRBD1 (6 bases). V dropped 2 bases and J dropped 7 bases, with 12 bases sitting between them. This CDR3 has 15 residues. Germline V gene data show CDR1 as ENHRY and CDR2 as SYGVKD. CDR3 bases: TGTGCCATCAGTGAGGCGGGGAGGGGGAATTCACCCCTCCACTTT. Translated: CAISEAGRGNSPLHF.

This chain joins TRBV12-5 and TRBJ2-7, with D maybe TRBD2 (6 bases). V was clipped by 1 base and J by 3 bases, with 13 bases between them. This CDR3 is built from 15 residues. The germline V gene encodes CDR1 LGHNT and CDR2 FRNRAP. CDR3 region: CASGLGAGRSYEQYF. The CDR3, as DNA: TGTGCTAGTGGTTTGGGGGCGGGAAGGAGCTACGAGCAGTACTTC.

This clone has only one observation. This sequence joins TRBV5-1 and TRBJ2-1, with 8 bases matching TRBD2. The J segment lost 4 bases and the V segment lost 0 bases, leaving 9 bases of the junction unmatched. The germline CDR1 and CDR2 sequences are SGHRS and YFSETQ. The CDR3 covers 17 residues. This CDR3 is CASSLASGTRVYNEQFF. CDR3 bases: TGCGCCAGCAGCTTGGCCTCCGGGACTAGGGTTTACAATGAGCAGTTCTTC.

This clone turned up a few times. The gene calls are TRBV6-2 or TRBV6-3 and TRBJ2-2; D perhaps matches TRBD1 (5 bases). Trimming removed 2 bases from V and 1 base from J, with 5 bases in between. The CDR3 covers 14 residues. Looked up from germline, CDR1 is MNHEY and CDR2 is SVGEGT. The CDR3: CASSYQGNTGELFF. The DNA for the CDR3 is TGTGCCAGCAGTTACCAGGGGAACACCGGGGAGCTGTTTTTT.

The rearrangement uses TRBV7-9 and TRBJ2-1, with D tentatively TRBD1 (5 bases). Trimming took 5 bases from V and 5 from J, leaving 13 bases between them. Germline values: CDR1 SEHNR, CDR2 FQNEAQ (reference sequence). The CDR3 sequence is 14 residues long. The CDR3 reads CASSPGGAHNEQFF. In DNA form, the CDR3 reads TGTGCCAGCAGCCCCGGTGGGGCCCACAATGAGCAGTTCTTC.

The V gene is TRBV12-3 or TRBV12-4, the J gene TRBJ2-1; maybe TRBD1 (5 bases). V lost 5 bases and J lost 10, with 15 bases in between. The CDR3 is made up of 13 amino acids. DNA of the CDR3: TGTGCCAGCAGTGGGGCCTCAGCGTGGGAGCAGTTCTTC. This translates into CASSGASAWEQFF.

J is TRBJ2-5 and V is TRBV2, with a tentative D call TRBD1 (7 bases). The germline V and J ends were trimmed by 5 bases and 4 bases, with 17 bases remaining between them. This CDR3 is built from 15 residues. Germline CDR1 SNHLY, CDR2 FYNNEI. CDR3: CASSKQGRDGETQYF. The CDR3 nucleotides are TGTGCCAGCAGTAAACAGGGGCGGGATGGAGAGACCCAGTACTTC.

This chain links TRBV12-2 with TRBJ2-1; the table's D call, TRBD2, was not checked against the DNA. TRBV12-2 is reported as a pseudogene. The CDR3 has 20 residues. This chain's CDR3 is CASRLGGDSHSSGNRNEQFF. The CDR3 nucleotides are TGTGCAAGTCGCTTAGGCGGTGACAGTCACTCTAGCGGGAATAGGAATGAGCAGTTCTTC.

J is TRBJ2-1 and V is TRBV19, with TRBD2 matching 8 bases. The CDR3 covers 16 residues. After removal of 2 bases from V and 6 bases from J, the junction contained 9 bases not matched to a gene. Per germline, CDR1 LNHDA and CDR2 SQIVND (reference sequence). In DNA form, the CDR3 reads TGTGCCAGTAGTATAAGGAGGGGACTAGTCTTCAATGAGCAGTTCTTC. As protein: CASSIRRGLVFNEQFF.

The CDR3 region has the DNA TGTGCCAGCAGTCTAGGCGGGTGGGGTTCACCCCTCCACTTT. It yields the protein CASSLGGWGSPLHF. The chain employs TRBV6-2 or TRBV6-3 and TRBJ1-6; D gene ambiguous. The V end was cut by 5 bases, the J end by 9 bases, with 14 bases between. Germline V gene lookup returns CDR1 MNHEY and CDR2 SVGEGT. The CDR3 is made up of 14 amino acids.

The CDR3 DNA follows: TGTGCCAGCAGCTCCAGACTCGGCGAGCAGTTCTTC. This encodes CASSSRLGEQFF. This rearrangement joins TRBV7-8 to TRBJ2-1; D is unresolved. V dropped 4 bases and J dropped 10 bases, with 11 bases sitting between them. Germline loops: CDR1 SGHVS, CDR2 FQNEAQ. The CDR3 spans 12 residues.

This chain connects TRBV7-6 to TRBJ2-7, with 8 bases that match TRBD1. The CDR3 consists of 15 residues. From germline, CDR1 is SGHVS and CDR2 FNYEAQ. V dropped 2 bases and J dropped 6; count of bases not matched to a gene: 9. The CDR3 DNA reads as TGTGCCAGCAGCTTAATAGGCAGGGGGCTGCGCGAGCAGTACTTC. This codes for CASSLIGRGLREQYF.

The rearrangement links TRBV5-1 to TRBJ1-2, with D perhaps TRBD1 (5 bases). V gave up 4 bases and J gave up 4 bases, with 11 bases separating them. The CDR3 loop spans 13 amino acids. CDR1 is SGHRS, CDR2 YFSETQ, per germline. The CDR3 loop reads CASSTDIAYGYTF. CDR3 in DNA: TGCGCCAGCAGCACGGACATCGCCTATGGCTACACCTTC.

The chain combines TRBV5-1 with TRBJ1-2; TRBD1 matches at 7 bases. The germline CDR1 and CDR2 sequences are SGHRS and YFSETQ. There are 14 residues in the CDR3. After removal of 6 bases from V and 5 bases from J, the junction contained 10 bases not matched to a gene. The CDR3 nucleotides are TGCGCCAGCACCCCCTTCCCGGGACAGTATGGCTACACCTTC. It yields the protein CASTPFPGQYGYTF. Together with reference TRBV5-1 and TRBJ1-2, the CDR3 gives the full variable domain: KAGVTQTPRYLIKTRGQQVTLSCSPISGHRSVSWYQQTPGQGLQFLFEYFSETQRNKGNFPGRFSGRQFSNSRSEMNVSTLELGDSALYLCASTPFPGQYGYTFGSGTRLTVV.

The sample holds a few counts of this clone. V usage is TRBV21-1 and J usage is TRBJ1-1; the D segment call TRBD1 is taken from the table without a DNA check. TRBV21-1 is deemed a pseudogene. This CDR3 region has 16 residues. CDR3 protein: CASSKTQGAMNTEAFF. CDR3 DNA sequence: TGTGCCAGCAGCAAAACCCAGGGGGCGATGAACACTGAAGCTTTCTTT.

The chain employs TRBV6-5 and TRBJ2-1, with a tentative D call TRBD2 (5 bases). CDR1 and CDR2 (germline): MNHEY, SVGAGI. Trimming took off 2 bases at V and 10 bases at J, with 12 bases between the two ends. The CDR3 runs 13 residues. In DNA form, the CDR3 reads TGTGCCAGCAGTTACCAAAGGGCGGGCGAGCAGTTCTTC. Translated: CASSYQRAGEQFF.

V and J are TRBV4-1 and TRBJ1-1; D possibly corresponds to TRBD1 (5 bases). Germline V gives CDR1 MGHRA, CDR2 YSYEKL. Trimming took 4 bases from V and 3 from J, leaving 18 bases between them. This CDR3 region has 16 residues. The CDR3 DNA reads TGCGCCAGCAGCCCCCCCGGGGGTGTTGTTTACACTGAAGCTTTCTTT. Translation: CASSPPGGVVYTEAFF.

This chain links TRBV6-4 with TRBJ2-4; 8 nucleotides match TRBD2. This CDR3 spans 15 amino acids. Germline assignment: CDR1 MRHNA and CDR2 SNTAGT. Germline trimming cut 5 bases from V and 8 bases from J; bases unmatched to any gene: 11. The CDR3 protein is CASSPAGGPRYIQYF. CDR3 nucleotide sequence: TGTGCCAGCAGTCCCGCGGGGGGCCCCCGGTACATTCAGTACTTC.

The chain links TRBV5-1 to TRBJ2-7; 8 bases fit TRBD1. CDR1 SGHRS and CDR2 YFSETQ come from the germline V gene. The CDR3 contains 16 residues. The J segment lost 3 bases and the V segment lost 0 bases, leaving 8 bases of the junction unmatched. CDR3 in DNA: TGCGCCAGCAGCTTGGTGGTCGGGACAGGTAACTACGAGCAGTACTTC. This translates into CASSLVVGTGNYEQYF.

This chain joins TRBV6-5 and TRBJ1-1; D perhaps matches TRBD1 (6 bases). Trimming took off 6 bases at V and 1 base at J, with 12 bases between the two ends. The CDR3 covers 14 residues. The germline gives CDR1 MNHEY, CDR2 SVGAGI. The CDR3 sequence is CASRQFRGNTEAFF. The CDR3 DNA sequence: TGTGCCAGCAGACAATTCAGGGGGAACACTGAAGCTTTCTTT.

The V gene is TRBV9, the J gene TRBJ2-7; D is perhaps TRBD1 (6 bases). This CDR3 spans 13 amino acids. The germline CDR1 and CDR2 sequences are SGDLS and YYNGEE. V was shortened by 2 bases and J by 9 bases, with 15 bases between the two germline ends. CDR3 DNA sequence: TGTGCCAGCAGCGTTACAGGGAATGAGGGGCAGTACTTC. Protein: CASSVTGNEGQYF.

The chain joins TRBV23-1 to TRBJ1-2; no definite D call. TRBV23-1 is an open reading frame, and its role is uncertain. The CDR3 length is 13 residues. Trimming shortened V by 9 bases and J by 7 bases, and 18 bases separated the two germline ends. The CDR3 loop reads CASTSPRPRGYTF. The CDR3 DNA is TGCGCCAGTACTTCTCCGCGGCCCCGTGGCTACACCTTC.

The chain employs TRBV6-5 and TRBJ1-4; the D gene is possibly TRBD1 (6 bases). Per the germline V gene, CDR1 is MNHEY and CDR2 is SVGAGI. The CDR3 runs to 13 residues. V dropped 5 bases and J dropped 15 bases, with 19 bases sitting between them. CDR3: CASSPDSVSSVFF. Here the CDR3 DNA reads TGTGCCAGCAGTCCGGACAGCGTTAGCTCGGTGTTTTTT.

This rearrangement joins TRBV6-4 to TRBJ1-2, with D tentatively TRBD1 (6 bases). The CDR3 totals 15 residues. Trimming cost V 4 bases and J 7 bases, with 19 bases left between them. Per the germline V gene, CDR1 is MRHNA and CDR2 is SNTAGT. The CDR3 region has the DNA TGTGCCAGCAGTGCCACGGACGGGGGGGGCTTTGGCTACACCTTC. This gives the protein CASSATDGGGFGYTF.

The chain is built from TRBV19 and TRBJ2-2; a weak D match, TRBD1 (6 bases). This CDR3 has 16 residues. Germline loops: CDR1 LNHDA, CDR2 SQIVND (reference sequence). V was trimmed by 5 bases and J by 4 bases, leaving 17 bases between them. CDR3 amino acids: CASSGRQVGGTGELFF. The CDR3, as DNA: TGTGCCAGTAGTGGTAGACAGGTTGGGGGCACCGGGGAGCTGTTTTTT. The full variable domain, its missing parts supplied by reference TRBV19 and TRBJ2-2, is DGGITQSPKYLFRKEGQNVTLSCEQNLNHDAMYWYRQDPGQGLRLIYYSQIVNDFQKGDIAEGYSVSREKKESFPLTVTSAQKNPTAFYLCASSGRQVGGTGELFFGEGSRLTVL.